The present T cell receptor (beta chain) was sequenced within a study of radiation and T cells in renal cell carcinoma. This sample's time point: baseline pretreatment blood. Noted treatment: 15 Gy SBRT to primary tumor, nephrectomy 4 weeks later. The tumor was a clear cell renal cell carcinoma. Germline V lookup: CDR1 LNHDA, CDR2 SQIVND (reference sequence). The CDR3 extends over 13 amino acids. The germline V and J ends were trimmed by 4 bases and 2 bases, with 7 bases remaining between them. Using immunoSEQ multiplex PCR, the repertoire was profiled, and TCRdb retains in-frame clones only, with some absent. The profile shows about 140,000 clones, approximately 87% of them singletons. There are a few counts of this clone.

V is TRBV19 and J is TRBJ2-3; D is uncertain. Source: blood, taken from a patient whose treatment included radiotherapy and nephrectomy. The receptor comes from a woman in her forties or fifties with renal cell carcinoma. The CDR3 region is CASSTVNTDTQYF. In DNA form, the CDR3 reads TGTGCCAGTAGTACGGTCAACACAGATACGCAGTATTTT.